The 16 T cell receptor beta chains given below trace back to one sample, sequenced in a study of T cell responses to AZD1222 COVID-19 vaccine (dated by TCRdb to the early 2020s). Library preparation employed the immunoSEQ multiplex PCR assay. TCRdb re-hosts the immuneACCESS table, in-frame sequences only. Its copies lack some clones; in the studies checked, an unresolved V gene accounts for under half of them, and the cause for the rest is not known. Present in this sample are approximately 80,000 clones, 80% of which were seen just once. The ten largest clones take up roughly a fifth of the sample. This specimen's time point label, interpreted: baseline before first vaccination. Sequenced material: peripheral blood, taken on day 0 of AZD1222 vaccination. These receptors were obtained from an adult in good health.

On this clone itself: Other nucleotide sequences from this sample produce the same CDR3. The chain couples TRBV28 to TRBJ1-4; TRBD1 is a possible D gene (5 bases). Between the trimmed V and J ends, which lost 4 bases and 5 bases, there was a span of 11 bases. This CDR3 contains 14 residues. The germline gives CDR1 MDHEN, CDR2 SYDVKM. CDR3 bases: TGTGCCAGCAGTTCAGGACAACTGAATGAAAAACTGTTTTTT. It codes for CASSSGQLNEKLFF.

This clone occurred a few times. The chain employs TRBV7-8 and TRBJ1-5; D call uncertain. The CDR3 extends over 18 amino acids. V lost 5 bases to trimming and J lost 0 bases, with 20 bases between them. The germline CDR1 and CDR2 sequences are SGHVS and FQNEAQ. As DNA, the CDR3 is TGTGCCAGCAGCCCGACCAGGCGTGACCCTTATAGCAATCAGCCCCAGCATTTT. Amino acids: CASSPTRRDPYSNQPQHF.

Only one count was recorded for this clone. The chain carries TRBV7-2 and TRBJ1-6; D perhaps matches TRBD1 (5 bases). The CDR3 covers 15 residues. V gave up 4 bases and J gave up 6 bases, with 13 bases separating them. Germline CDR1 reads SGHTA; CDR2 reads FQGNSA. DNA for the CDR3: TGTGCCAGCAGCTCAAACTCGGGACTTAATTCACCCCTCCACTTT. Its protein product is CASSSNSGLNSPLHF. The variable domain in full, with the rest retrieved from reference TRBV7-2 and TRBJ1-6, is GAGVSQSPSNKVTEKGKDVELRCDPISGHTALYWYRQSLGQGLEFLIYFQGNSAPDKSGLPSDRFSAERTGGSVSTLTIQRTQQEDSAVYLCASSSNSGLNSPLHFGNGTRLTVT.

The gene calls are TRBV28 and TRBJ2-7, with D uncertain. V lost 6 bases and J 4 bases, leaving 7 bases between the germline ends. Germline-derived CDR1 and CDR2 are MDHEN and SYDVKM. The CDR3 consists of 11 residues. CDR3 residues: CASSFLYEQYF. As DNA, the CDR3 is TGTGCCAGCAGCTTCCTTTACGAGCAGTACTTC.

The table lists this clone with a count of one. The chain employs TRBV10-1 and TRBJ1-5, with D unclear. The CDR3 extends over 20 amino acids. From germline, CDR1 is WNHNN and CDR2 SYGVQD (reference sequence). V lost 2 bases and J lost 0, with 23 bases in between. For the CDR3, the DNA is TGCGCCAGCAGTGAGAGGCGGGCAGATCCTCTGCTTTATAGCAATCAGCCCCAGCATTTT. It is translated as CASSERRADPLLYSNQPQHF.

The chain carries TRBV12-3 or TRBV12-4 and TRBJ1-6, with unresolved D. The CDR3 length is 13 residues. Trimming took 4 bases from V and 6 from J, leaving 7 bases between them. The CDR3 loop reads CASSSRTNSPLHF. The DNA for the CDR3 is TGTGCCAGCAGTTCCAGGACTAATTCACCCCTCCACTTT.

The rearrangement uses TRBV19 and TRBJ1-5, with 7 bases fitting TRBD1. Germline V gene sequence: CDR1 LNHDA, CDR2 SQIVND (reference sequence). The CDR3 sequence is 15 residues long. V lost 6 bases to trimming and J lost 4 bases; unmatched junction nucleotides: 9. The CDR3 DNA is TGTGCCAGTAGGAACCGACAGGGAGGAAATCAGCCCCAGCATTTT. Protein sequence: CASRNRQGGNQPQHF.

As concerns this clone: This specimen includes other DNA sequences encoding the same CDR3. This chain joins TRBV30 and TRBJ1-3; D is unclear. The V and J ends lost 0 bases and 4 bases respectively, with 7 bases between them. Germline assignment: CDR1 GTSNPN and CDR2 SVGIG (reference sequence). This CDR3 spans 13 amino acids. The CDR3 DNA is TGTGCCTGGAGTGTACTGGGGGGAAACACCATATATTTT. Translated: CAWSVLGGNTIYF.

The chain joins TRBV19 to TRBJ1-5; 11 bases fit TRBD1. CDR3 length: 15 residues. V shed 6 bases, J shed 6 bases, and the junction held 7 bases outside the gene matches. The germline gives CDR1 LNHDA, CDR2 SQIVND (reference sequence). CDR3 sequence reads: CASRTGTGGPQPQHF. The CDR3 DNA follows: TGTGCCAGTAGGACCGGGACAGGGGGGCCTCAGCCCCAGCATTTT.

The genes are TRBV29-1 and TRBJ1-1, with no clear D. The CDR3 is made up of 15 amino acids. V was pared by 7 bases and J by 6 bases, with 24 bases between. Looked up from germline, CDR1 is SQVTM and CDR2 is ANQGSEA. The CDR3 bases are TGCAGCGCCACGGAGGGAACGAGAGCGCAACCTGAAGCTTTCTTT. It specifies CSATEGTRAQPEAFF.

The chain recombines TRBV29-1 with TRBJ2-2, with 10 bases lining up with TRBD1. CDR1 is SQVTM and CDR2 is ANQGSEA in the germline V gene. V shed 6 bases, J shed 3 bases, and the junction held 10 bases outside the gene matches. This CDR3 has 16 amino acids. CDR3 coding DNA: TGCAGCGTCCTCCCGGGACAGGGGTTATACACCGGGGAGCTGTTTTTT. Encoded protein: CSVLPGQGLYTGELFF.

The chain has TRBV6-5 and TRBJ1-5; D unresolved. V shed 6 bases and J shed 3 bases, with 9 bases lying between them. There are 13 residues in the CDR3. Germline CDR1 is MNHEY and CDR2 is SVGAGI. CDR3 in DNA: TGTGCCAGCAGACAGACCTCCAATCAGCCCCAGCATTTT. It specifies CASRQTSNQPQHF.

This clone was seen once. CDR3 loop: CASSLDRGQRAFF. The CDR3 nucleotides read TGCGCCAGCAGCTTGGACAGGGGGCAGAGAGCTTTCTTT. The V gene is TRBV5-1, the J gene TRBJ1-1, with 9 bases fitting TRBD1. The CDR3 is made up of 13 amino acids. With 0 bases clipped from V and 10 bases from J, the junction kept 4 bases outside the gene matches. Germline V gives CDR1 SGHRS, CDR2 YFSETQ.

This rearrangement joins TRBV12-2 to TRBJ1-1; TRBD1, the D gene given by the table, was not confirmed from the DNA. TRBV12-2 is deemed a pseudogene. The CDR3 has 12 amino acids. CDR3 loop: CASGQGAGGAFF. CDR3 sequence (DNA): TGTGCAAGTGGACAGGGGGCAGGCGGAGCTTTCTTT.

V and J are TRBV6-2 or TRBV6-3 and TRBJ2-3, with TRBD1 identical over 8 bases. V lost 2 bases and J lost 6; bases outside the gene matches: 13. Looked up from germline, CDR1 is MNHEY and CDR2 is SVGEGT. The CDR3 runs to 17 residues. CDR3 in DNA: TGTGCCAGCAGTTACCCACCACCGGCAGGGGGCCTTGATACGCAGTATTTT. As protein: CASSYPPPAGGLDTQYF.

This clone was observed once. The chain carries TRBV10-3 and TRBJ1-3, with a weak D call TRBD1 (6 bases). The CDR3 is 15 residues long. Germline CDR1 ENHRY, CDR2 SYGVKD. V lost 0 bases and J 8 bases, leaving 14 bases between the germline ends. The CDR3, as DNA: TGTGCCATCAGTGAGTCGGGGGCTTGGGAACACACCATATATTTT. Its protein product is CAISESGAWEHTIYF.